This entry lists 28 T cell receptor beta chains sequenced from one sample in a study of early T cells in non-severe SARS-CoV-2 infection. TCRdb used MiXCR to reprocess the 5' RACE reads, holding one entry per CDR3 protein. Of around 30,000 distinct CDR3 sequences in the sample, 4% to 4.5% were seen once. Material for sequencing was whole blood. The receptors stem from an adult who was a healthcare worker with PCR-confirmed SARS-CoV-2 infection or an uninfected control (not recorded which).

This clonotype was counted at least ten times. V is TRBV7-9 and J is TRBJ2-7; D might be TRBD1 (6 bases). The length of the CDR3 is 18 residues. Per germline, CDR1 SEHNR and CDR2 FQNEAQ (reference sequence). V was shortened by 0 bases and J by 2 bases, with 20 bases between the two germline ends. The CDR3 DNA is TGTGCCAGCAGCTTAGCCCTGGTAGTGGACAGCGATACCTACGAGCAGTACTTC. It translates to CASSLALVVDSDTYEQYF.

Ten or more counts support this clonotype. The rearrangement uses TRBV7-2 and TRBJ2-1; 9 bases match TRBD2. This CDR3 has 15 amino acids. V lost 5 bases and J lost 4; bases outside the gene matches: 6. The germline CDR1 and CDR2 sequences are SGHTA and FQGNSA. CDR3 nucleotides: TGTGCCAGCAGCCTCTTAGCGGGAGAGTACAATGAGCAGTTCTTC. Protein: CASSLLAGEYNEQFF.

Many counts were recorded for this clonotype. The chain employs TRBV29-1 and TRBJ2-3; a weak D match, TRBD1 (5 bases). Per germline, CDR1 SQVTM and CDR2 ANQGSEA. V was pared by 2 bases and J by 4 bases, with 16 bases between. The CDR3 has 15 amino acids. CDR3 DNA: TGCAGCGTTGAAAGTTCCGCGATCAGGGCAGATACGCAGTATTTT. The encoded protein is CSVESSAIRADTQYF.

This clonotype appeared a few times. V and J are TRBV30 and TRBJ1-1; perhaps TRBD1 as D (5 bases). The CDR3 length is 12 residues. V lost 0 bases and J 11 bases, leaving 13 bases between the germline ends. Looked up from germline, CDR1 is GTSNPN and CDR2 is SVGIG (reference sequence). Here the CDR3 DNA reads TGTGCCTGGAGTGTACGTGGCAGGGAGGCTTTCTTT. Its protein is CAWSVRGREAFF.

The chain combines TRBV24-1 with TRBJ1-5, with a weak D call TRBD1 (6 bases). The V gene lost 4 bases and the J gene lost 8 bases, with 11 bases spanning the gap. Germline values: CDR1 KGHDR, CDR2 SFDVKD. The length of the CDR3 is 13 residues. This chain's CDR3 is CATSDSGQKPQHF. The CDR3 DNA reads TGTGCCACCAGTGACTCAGGACAGAAGCCCCAGCATTTT.

This clonotype was counted many times. The J gene is TRBJ2-1, the V gene TRBV24-1; D is ambiguous. V was cut by 5 bases and J by 3 bases, with 10 bases left in between. CDR1 and CDR2 from the germline V gene are KGHDR and SFDVKD. The CDR3 has 14 amino acids. The CDR3 bases are TGTGCCACCAGTGGGTGGACGGACTACAATGAGCAGTTCTTC. It specifies CATSGWTDYNEQFF.

This clonotype showed up many times. CDR3 bases: TGTGCCAGCATCGGACAGGGCGAAGAGACCCAGTACTTC. Translated: CASIGQGEETQYF. The V gene is TRBV7-9, the J gene TRBJ2-5, with 8 bases fitting TRBD1. The CDR3 sequence is 13 residues long. The trim removed 7 bases at V and 3 bases at J, leaving 4 bases unmatched. Germline CDR1 is SEHNR and CDR2 is FQNEAQ (reference sequence).

This clonotype was counted ten times or more. V usage is TRBV28 and J usage is TRBJ2-7; 12 bases fit TRBD2. The CDR3 consists of 18 residues. After removal of 2 bases from V and 2 bases from J, the junction contained 10 bases not matched to a gene. Germline CDR1 reads MDHEN; CDR2 reads SYDVKM. The CDR3 protein is CASSLTTSGSPPAYEQYF. The CDR3 region has the DNA TGTGCCAGCAGTTTAACGACTAGCGGGAGCCCTCCGGCCTACGAGCAGTACTTC.

This clonotype was observed at least ten times. V is TRBV11-2 and J is TRBJ2-7; D gene ambiguous. V was shortened by 8 bases and J by 2 bases, with 10 bases between the two germline ends. There are 12 residues in the CDR3. Per germline, CDR1 SGHAT and CDR2 FQNNGV. CDR3 sequence: CASGRSPYEQYF. CDR3 nucleotides: TGTGCCAGCGGCAGGAGTCCCTACGAGCAGTACTTC.

This clonotype was seen many times. V gene TRBV7-2 combines with J gene TRBJ1-2; D is uncertain. The V end was cut by 2 bases, the J end by 2 bases, with 9 bases between. CDR1 and CDR2 from the germline V gene are SGHTA and FQGNSA. This CDR3 is built from 14 residues. The CDR3 is CASSLNSLNYGYTF. Here the CDR3 DNA reads TGTGCCAGCAGCTTAAACAGTTTAAACTATGGCTACACCTTC.

This clonotype was counted at least ten times. The V and J genes are TRBV29-1 and TRBJ1-1; TRBD1 is a possible D gene (5 bases). There are 12 residues in the CDR3. Trimming took off 1 base at V and 11 bases at J, with 14 bases between the two ends. Germline V gene sequence: CDR1 SQVTM, CDR2 ANQGSEA. CDR3 nucleotide sequence: TGCAGCGTTGAAGGGGACCTTAAGCGGGCTTTCTTT. It is translated as CSVEGDLKRAFF.

This clonotype was found many times. The CDR3 loop reads CASSYSNGDQPQHF. The CDR3 nucleotides are TGTGCCAGCAGTTACTCGAACGGGGATCAGCCCCAGCATTTT. The V and J genes are TRBV6-5 and TRBJ1-5; no firm D call. V was pared by 0 bases and J by 5 bases, with 8 bases between. The CDR3 is 14 amino acids. CDR1 and CDR2 (germline): MNHEY, SVGAGI.

This clonotype appeared many times. The gene calls are TRBV7-9 and TRBJ1-3; D gene unclear. V was pared by 0 bases and J by 0 bases, with 6 bases between. The CDR3 is 15 residues long. The germline V gene encodes CDR1 SEHNR and CDR2 FQNEAQ (reference sequence). The CDR3 here is CASSLAGLSGNTIYF. CDR3 bases: TGTGCCAGCAGCTTAGCGGGTCTCTCTGGAAACACCATATATTTT.

This clonotype showed up just a few times. CDR3 sequence: CSARVRTGVVDTQYF. The CDR3 DNA is TGCAGTGCTAGAGTCCGGACGGGTGTCGTAGATACGCAGTATTTT. This chain uses TRBV20-1 with TRBJ2-3; D is unclear. The CDR3 contains 15 residues. From germline, CDR1 is DFQATT and CDR2 SNEGSKA (reference sequence). Trimming removed 1 base from V and 5 bases from J, with 16 bases in between.

The chain uses TRBV7-9 and TRBJ2-1, with 8 bases that match TRBD1. The CDR3 is 15 residues long. J was trimmed by 8 bases and V by 5 bases; bases with no gene match: 11. Germline CDR1 reads SEHNR; CDR2 reads FQNEAQ (reference sequence). This CDR3 is CASSPRTGSYDEQFF. The CDR3 bases are TGTGCCAGCAGCCCCCGGACAGGGAGTTATGATGAGCAGTTCTTC.

This clonotype was counted ten times or more. The chain is built from TRBV28 and TRBJ2-3, with a possible D match to TRBD2 (5 bases). Germline V gene sequence: CDR1 MDHEN, CDR2 SYDVKM. The CDR3 totals 13 residues. V was pared by 4 bases and J by 4 bases, with 9 bases between. In DNA form, the CDR3 reads TGTGCCAGCAGTTCGGAGGTCCCAGATACGCAGTATTTT. As protein: CASSSEVPDTQYF.

In its sample, this clonotype was seen many times. CDR3: CASSSQLQAAGGNTGELFF. DNA for the CDR3: TGCGCCAGCAGCTCACAACTCCAAGCAGCGGGAGGGAACACCGGGGAGCTGTTTTTT. The chain recombines TRBV5-1 with TRBJ2-2, with 9 bases aligning to TRBD2. The junction had 13 bases not matched to a gene; V was cut back by 3 bases and J by 1 base. The CDR3 runs 19 residues. Germline V gene data show CDR1 as SGHRS and CDR2 as YFSETQ.

This clonotype was recorded at least ten times. V is TRBV18 and J is TRBJ2-7; the D gene is possibly TRBD2 (6 bases). Germline CDR1 is KGHSH and CDR2 is LQKENI. V was pared by 6 bases and J by 5 bases, with 20 bases between. This CDR3 has 15 amino acids. CDR3 nucleotides: TGTGCCAGCTCGATGAGGACCGGAGGGGCGCACGAGCAGTACTTC. Protein product: CASSMRTGGAHEQYF.

In its sample, this clonotype ranks as medium-sized. J is TRBJ2-7 and V is TRBV25-1, with D unresolved. Per germline, CDR1 MGHDK and CDR2 SYGVNS. This CDR3 is 11 amino acids long. V was clipped by 9 bases and J by 11 bases, with 17 bases between them. CDR3 nucleotide sequence: TGTGCCAGTCCTCTCTTACGACCGGAGTACTTC. Residues: CASPLLRPEYF.

This clonotype occurred many times. The rearrangement links TRBV27 to TRBJ1-3; D gene uncertain. The germline gives CDR1 MNHEY, CDR2 SMNVEV (reference sequence). V lost 5 bases, J lost 0 bases, and 11 bases lay in between. The CDR3 is 15 amino acids. CDR3 sequence (DNA): TGTGCCAGCAGTCCTGGACTGTACTCTGGAAACACCATATATTTT. Protein product: CASSPGLYSGNTIYF.

The sample holds many counts of this clonotype. V is TRBV20-1 and J is TRBJ2-5, with 9 bases matching TRBD2. The V segment lost 3 bases and the J segment 4 bases; nucleotides outside the gene matches: 9. The CDR3 covers 15 residues. Germline V lookup: CDR1 DFQATT, CDR2 SNEGSKA (reference sequence). Here the CDR3 DNA reads TGCAGTGCTAGGGCTCTAGCGGGGAGAGGAGAGACCCAGTACTTC. It is translated as CSARALAGRGETQYF.

Remarks on this clonotype: It may be a read error: a sequence one base away is much more abundant. The gene calls are TRBV5-6 and TRBJ2-7, with unresolved D. The CDR3 is made up of 12 amino acids. Deletions cut 3 bases from V and 6 bases from J, with 10 bases between. CDR1 SGHDT and CDR2 YYEEEE come from the germline V gene. The CDR3 nucleotides are TGTGCCAGCAGCTCGGCAGACGCCGAGCAGTACTTC. Amino acids: CASSSADAEQYF.

This clonotype was observed many times. The V gene is TRBV3-1, the J gene TRBJ1-1, with 7 bases matching TRBD1. V lost 2 bases to trimming and J lost 6 bases; unmatched junction nucleotides: 9. The CDR3 runs to 15 residues. The V gene's germline CDR1 is LGHDT and CDR2 YNNKEL (reference sequence). The CDR3 here is CASSQLVGGASEAFF. CDR3 nucleotide sequence: TGTGCCAGCAGCCAATTGGTAGGGGGCGCATCTGAAGCTTTCTTT.

This clonotype was counted at least ten times. CDR3: CSARSPGQGPETQYF. The CDR3 nucleotides are TGCAGTGCTAGATCCCCGGGACAGGGGCCAGAGACCCAGTACTTC. This rearrangement joins TRBV20-1 to TRBJ2-5; 10 bases align to TRBD1. J was trimmed by 4 bases and V by 2 bases; bases with no gene match: 7. The germline V gene has CDR1 DFQATT and CDR2 SNEGSKA (reference sequence). The CDR3 has 15 amino acids.

There are many counts of this clonotype. The genes are TRBV7-2 and TRBJ2-3, with TRBD2 identical over 11 bases. V lost 4 bases, J lost 7 bases, and 7 bases stayed unmatched. CDR1 and CDR2 (germline): SGHTA, FQGNSA. This CDR3 has 15 amino acids. The DNA of the CDR3 is TGTGCCAGCAGCTCCCAAACTAGCGGGAGTAATACGCAGTATTTT. Amino acid sequence: CASSSQTSGSNTQYF.

In this sample, this clonotype turned up many times. The V gene is TRBV20-1, the J gene TRBJ2-7; 9 bases match TRBD1. V gave up 6 bases and J gave up 3 bases; unmatched junction bases: 6. This CDR3 is 13 amino acids long. Germline V gives CDR1 DFQATT, CDR2 SNEGSKA (reference sequence). The CDR3: CSAEGQGHYEQYF. The CDR3 DNA reads as TGCAGTGCCGAGGGACAGGGACACTACGAGCAGTACTTC.

The chain links TRBV3-1 to TRBJ2-7, with D uncertain. The CDR3 extends over 13 amino acids. Germline CDR1 is LGHDT and CDR2 is YNNKEL (reference sequence). Between the trimmed V and J ends, which lost 1 base and 3 bases, there was a span of 7 bases. The CDR3 protein is CASSQGTDYEQYF. DNA of the CDR3: TGTGCCAGCAGCCAAGGGACGGACTACGAGCAGTACTTC.

This clonotype was counted ten times or more. The chain's CDR3 is CASSLGSADTQYF. The CDR3 DNA is TGTGCCAGCAGCTTAGGCTCAGCAGATACGCAGTATTTT. This chain joins TRBV7-3 and TRBJ2-3, with unresolved D. The ends were cut back, 2 bases at V and 4 bases at J, with 7 bases in the middle. This CDR3 is 13 amino acids long. Germline V CDR1 and CDR2: SGHTA, FQGTGA.